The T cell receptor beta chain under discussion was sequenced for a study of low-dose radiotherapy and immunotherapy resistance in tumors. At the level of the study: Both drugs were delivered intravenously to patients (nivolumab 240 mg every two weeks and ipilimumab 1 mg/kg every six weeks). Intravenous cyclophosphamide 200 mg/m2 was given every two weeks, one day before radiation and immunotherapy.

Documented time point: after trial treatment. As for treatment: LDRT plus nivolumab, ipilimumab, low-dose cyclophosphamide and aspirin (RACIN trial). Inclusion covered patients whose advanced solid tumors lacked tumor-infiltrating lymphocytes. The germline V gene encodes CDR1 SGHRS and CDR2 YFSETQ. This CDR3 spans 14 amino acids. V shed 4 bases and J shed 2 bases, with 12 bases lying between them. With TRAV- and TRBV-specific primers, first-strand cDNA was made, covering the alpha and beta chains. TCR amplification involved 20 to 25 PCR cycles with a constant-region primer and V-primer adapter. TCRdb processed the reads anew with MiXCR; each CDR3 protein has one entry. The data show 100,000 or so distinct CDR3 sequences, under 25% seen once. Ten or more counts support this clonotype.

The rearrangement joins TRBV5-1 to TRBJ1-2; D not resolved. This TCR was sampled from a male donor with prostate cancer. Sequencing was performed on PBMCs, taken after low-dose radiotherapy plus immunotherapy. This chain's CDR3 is CASSQSPGNYGYTF. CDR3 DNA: TGCGCCAGCAGCCAGAGCCCGGGGAACTATGGCTACACCTTC. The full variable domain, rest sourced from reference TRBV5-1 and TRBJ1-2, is KAGVTQTPRYLIKTRGQQVTLSCSPISGHRSVSWYQQTPGQGLQFLFEYFSETQRNKGNFPGRFSGRQFSNSRSEMNVSTLELGDSALYLCASSQSPGNYGYTFGSGTRLTVV.